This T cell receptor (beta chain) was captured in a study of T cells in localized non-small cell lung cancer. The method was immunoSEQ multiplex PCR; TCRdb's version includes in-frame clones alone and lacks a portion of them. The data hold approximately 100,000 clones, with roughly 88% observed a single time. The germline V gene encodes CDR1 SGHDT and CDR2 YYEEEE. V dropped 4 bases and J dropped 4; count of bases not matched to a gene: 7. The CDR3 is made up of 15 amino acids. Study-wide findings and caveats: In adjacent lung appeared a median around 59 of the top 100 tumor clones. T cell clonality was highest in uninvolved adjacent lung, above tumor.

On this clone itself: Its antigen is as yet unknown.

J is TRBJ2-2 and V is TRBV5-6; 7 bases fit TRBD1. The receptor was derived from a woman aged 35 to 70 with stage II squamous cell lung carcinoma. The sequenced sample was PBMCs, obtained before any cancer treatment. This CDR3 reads CASSLDRWGTGELFF. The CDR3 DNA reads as TGTGCCAGCAGCCTGGACAGGTGGGGCACCGGGGAGCTGTTTTTT.